These 15 T cell receptor beta chains came from one sample sequenced in a study of blood T cell repertoires in COVID-19 (dated by TCRdb to 2019 to 2021). Library method: the immunoSEQ multiplex PCR assay. What TCRdb holds here is the immuneACCESS table cut down to in-frame rearrangements. Part of the clones is not present; checked against another copy, under half of the missing clones reflect an unresolved V gene, and the others are unexplained. The sample data list 250,000 to 300,000 clones, and approximately 89% of these were observed just once. The top ten hold about 9.4% of the sample. The sample comprised peripheral blood. These receptors came from an older woman with COVID-19, enrolled during active disease.

The V and J genes are TRBV5-3 and TRBJ1-2, with D hard to call. TRBV5-3 belongs to the ORF category, with a function that is uncertain. There are 11 residues in the CDR3. Between the trimmed V and J ends, which lost 4 bases and 3 bases, there was a span of 4 bases. CDR3 amino acids: CARSRDYGYTF. The CDR3 nucleotides are TGTGCCAGAAGCCGCGACTATGGCTACACCTTC.

Here the CDR3 DNA reads TGTGCCAGCAGTTACCCGGGGATCGGCTACGAGCAGTACTTC. Its translation is CASSYPGIGYEQYF. The rearrangement links TRBV6-2 or TRBV6-3 to TRBJ2-7, with D possibly being TRBD2 (5 bases). CDR3 length: 14 amino acids. V lost 2 bases, J lost 3 bases, and 11 bases lay in between. Per the germline V gene, CDR1 is MNHEY and CDR2 is SVGEGT.

In the case of this clone: Other DNA variants within this sample encode the same CDR3. V usage is TRBV19 and J usage is TRBJ2-2; 12 bases match TRBD1. The CDR3 consists of 16 residues. Germline CDR1 and CDR2: LNHDA and SQIVND (reference sequence). After removal of 3 bases from V and 7 bases from J, the junction contained 6 bases not matched to a gene. CDR3 region: CASSIWDRGLGGELFF. The CDR3 DNA reads TGTGCCAGTAGTATTTGGGACAGGGGGCTCGGCGGGGAGCTGTTTTTT.

The CDR3 reads CASSKPYNEQFF. The CDR3 region has the DNA TGTGCCAGCAGCAAACCATACAATGAGCAGTTCTTC. The rearrangement uses TRBV21-1 and TRBJ2-1; the tabulated D call, TRBD1, remains unverified against the DNA. TRBV21-1 is a listed pseudogene. The CDR3 contains 12 residues.

This chain uses TRBV3-1 (or the pseudogene TRBV3-2) with TRBJ1-3; D unresolved. Germline V CDR1 and CDR2: LGHDT, YNNKEL (reference sequence). Trimming cost V 1 base and J 0 bases, with 4 bases left between them. This CDR3 is 14 amino acids long. This CDR3 is CASSQGHSGNTIYF. The CDR3 region has the DNA TGTGCCAGCAGCCAAGGTCACTCTGGAAACACCATATATTTT.

The chain employs TRBV4-3 and TRBJ2-7; D possibly corresponds to TRBD1 (5 bases). Germline V CDR1 and CDR2: LGHNA, YSLEER. The germline V and J ends were trimmed by 4 bases and 6 bases, with 10 bases remaining between them. This CDR3 is built from 12 residues. CDR3 nucleotides: TGCGCCAGCAGCCGAGGTCAGGGCGAGCAGTACTTC. Its translation is CASSRGQGEQYF.

The chain links TRBV18 to TRBJ2-1, with 7 bases identical to TRBD1. CDR1 is KGHSH, CDR2 LQKENI, per germline. Trimming removed 6 bases from V and 8 bases from J; junction bases left unmatched: 4. The CDR3 extends over 12 amino acids. The CDR3 DNA is TGTGCCAGCTCGAGACAGGGCCATGAGCAGTTCTTC. Its translation: CASSRQGHEQFF.

The V gene is TRBV19, the J gene TRBJ2-7; the match to TRBD1 covers 8 bases. The CDR3 runs 14 residues. The trim removed 6 bases at V and 2 bases at J, leaving 6 bases unmatched. Germline CDR1 and CDR2: LNHDA and SQIVND (reference sequence). The CDR3 here is CASSPGQVTYEQYF. The CDR3 DNA follows: TGTGCCAGTAGCCCGGGACAGGTTACCTACGAGCAGTACTTC.

The chain links TRBV6-8 to TRBJ1-4; 10 nucleotides line up with TRBD1. Germline CDR1 and CDR2: MNHGY and SAAAGT. This CDR3 contains 15 residues. J was trimmed by 8 bases and V by 4 bases; bases with no gene match: 7. The CDR3 loop reads CASSSSRQGAEKLFF. CDR3 sequence (DNA): TGTGCCAGCAGTTCTTCACGACAGGGGGCGGAAAAACTGTTTTTT.

This sequence joins TRBV19 and TRBJ2-7; 8 bases line up with TRBD2. The J segment lost 3 bases and the V segment lost 6 bases, leaving 7 bases of the junction unmatched. CDR1 is LNHDA, CDR2 SQIVND, per germline (reference sequence). The CDR3 is 14 residues long. Written as DNA, the CDR3 is TGTGCCAGTAGGCCCGGACTAGCCGGCTACGAGCAGTACTTC. Translated, it gives CASRPGLAGYEQYF.

The chain combines TRBV25-1 with TRBJ1-4; the D gene is possibly TRBD1 (6 bases). The CDR3 length is 15 residues. The V gene's germline CDR1 is MGHDK and CDR2 SYGVNS. V shed 7 bases and J shed 7 bases, with 19 bases lying between them. In DNA, the CDR3 is TGTGCCAGCATCCCGCGGGGGGGGGCGCGTGAAAAACTGTTTTTT. Protein product: CASIPRGGAREKLFF. The full variable domain, rest sourced from reference TRBV25-1 and TRBJ1-4, is EADIYQTPRYLVIGTGKKITLECSQTMGHDKMYWYQQDPGMELHLIHYSYGVNSTEKGDLSSESTVSRIRTEHFPLTLESARPSHTSQYLCASIPRGGAREKLFFGSGTQLSVL.

This clone was detected only once. The DNA of the CDR3 is TGTGCCAGCAGTCTTTCGGGAAGCAATCAGCCCCAGCATTTT. Translated: CASSLSGSNQPQHF. J is TRBJ1-5 and V is TRBV28; D ambiguous. The CDR3 contains 14 residues. V lost 5 bases and J 1 base, leaving 9 bases between the germline ends. The germline gives CDR1 MDHEN, CDR2 SYDVKM.

DNA of the CDR3: TGTGCCAGCAGCTTAAGAGAATGGGCTAGCGGTCCTAGCACAGATACGCAGTATTTT. Translated, it gives CASSLREWASGPSTDTQYF. V and J are TRBV7-3 and TRBJ2-3, with TRBD2 matching over 7 bases. With V trimmed by 1 base and J by 0 bases, 13 bases remained unmatched. Germline V lookup: CDR1 SGHTA, CDR2 FQGTGA. The CDR3 length is 19 residues.

The chain employs TRBV6-5 and TRBJ2-7; D may be TRBD1 (6 bases). CDR3 length: 14 amino acids. V was clipped by 2 bases and J by 2 bases, with 10 bases between them. The germline CDR1 and CDR2 sequences are MNHEY and SVGAGI. The CDR3, as DNA: TGTGCCAGCAGTTACACCCGGACAGCCTACGAGCAGTACTTC. This sequence encodes CASSYTRTAYEQYF.

The chain links TRBV7-8 to TRBJ2-2, with D unclear. Per germline, CDR1 SGHVS and CDR2 FQNEAQ. The CDR3 has 16 residues. V was clipped by 3 bases and J by 0 bases, with 11 bases between them. The chain's CDR3 is CASSFGYSSNTGELFF. As DNA, the CDR3 is TGTGCCAGCAGCTTTGGGTACAGTTCGAACACCGGGGAGCTGTTTTTT.